This record covers a single TCR beta chain. Its antigen is undetermined. The data belong to a study of T cell clonotyping in hematopoietic cell transplantation. Data came from immunoSEQ multiplex PCR; TCRdb stores just in-frame clones and leaves some out. Among roughly 4,900 clones listed, around 79% were seen once. V gave up 5 bases and J gave up 6 bases; unmatched junction bases: 6. CDR1 and CDR2 from the germline V gene are SEHNR and FQNEAQ (reference sequence). The CDR3 runs to 17 residues. Samples: about 28 days before transplant, then days 30, 100 and 180 after. Study-level findings and limits: Pathologically expanded recipient clonotypes increased progressively from day 30 to day 180 as diversity fell. Few recipient clonotypes overlapped donors; over 95% were de novo at given depth. Higher Inverse Simpson Index values in graft donor and pretransplant recipient predicted broader posttransplant TCR diversity.

The sample here was peripheral blood mononuclear cells, taken 100 days after allogeneic stem cell transplant. This receptor was identified in a female patient between 50 and 60 years old who had an allogeneic stem cell transplant from an unrelated donor, so the T cells may come from the graft donor. Some clones in this sample may be carry-over from other donors' samples. The rearrangement joins TRBV7-9 to TRBJ2-2, with TRBD2 identical over 16 bases. CDR3 nucleotides: TGTGCCAGCAGCGGGACTAGCGGGGGGGCCGTCGCCGGGGAGCTGTTTTTT. Translating it yields CASSGTSGGAVAGELFF.